A selection of T cell receptor beta chains follows, all from one sample in a study of cytotoxic CD8 clonotypes in ibrutinib-treated CLL. Assay: immunoSEQ multiplex PCR; the TCRdb copy retains only in-frame clones and omits some. The sample gives about 330,000 clones, 60% to 80% of which show up once; under 8% is in the top ten. The material was PBMCs, obtained after 36 months of ibrutinib treatment. These receptors were taken from a human donor with chronic lymphocytic leukemia. The conserved cysteine and the conserved F or W are not part of the CDR3 here.

>TRBJ2-7|TRBV2
AVTGTATYEQY
>TRBJ1-4|TRBV10-3
AISEFSRGDEKLF
>TRBJ1-3|TRBV20-1
SAWGGNTIY
>TRBJ2-3|TRBV6-1
ASSAGQVILAIAQY
>TRBJ1-2|TRBV7-9
ASSVLGAQDGYT
>TRBJ2-7|TRBV6-1
ASSAPGLQY
>TRBJ2-7|TRBV18
ASSPGVSGSDEQY
>TRBJ1-2|TRBV7-8
ASSLERSMGRQAHSYGYT
>TRBJ1-5|TRBV6-4
ASSDQRGGPRH
>TRBJ1-6|TRBV7-9
ASRRDIGNSPLH
>TRBJ2-7|TRBV6-5
ASSSDRLDEQY
>TRBJ2-5|TRBV28
ASSFGGSETQY
>TRBJ1-5|TRBV5-8
ASSDWTGANNQPQH
>TRBJ1-1|TRBV4-1
ASSRGPNTEAF